Given below is one TCR beta chain in context. Germline V lookup: CDR1 SGHRS, CDR2 YFSETQ. V gave up 1 base and J gave up 9 bases; unmatched junction bases: 9. The CDR3 length is 15 residues. This sample is part of a study of blood T cell repertoires in COVID-19. Study information: Specimens from acute and convalescent COVID-19 originated in the United States, Italy and Spain. The analysed material was cDNA or gDNA that came from T cells, B-cell-depleted T cells, or PBMCs.

Under the authors' procedure: Counts of nucleated cells, estimated from reference gene primer amplification, were obtained. Profiled with immunoSEQ multiplex PCR; TCRdb holds only in-frame clones, not every one. That table supplies the V and J calls and clone size; D and trimming were determined from the DNA. The sample records about 78,000 clones, under 85% being singletons. The source is a human donor in a cohort sampled during active COVID-19. This rearrangement joins TRBV5-1 to TRBJ2-1, with TRBD2 matching over 8 bases. The sequencing sample was made of peripheral blood. The CDR3 region has the DNA TGCGCCAGCAGCTTGCGCACCGGGGGGGTAGCTGAGCAGTTCTTC. It codes for CASSLRTGGVAEQFF.